This TCR beta chain originates from a study of long-term antiretroviral therapy in people with HIV. Study-level findings and limits: Against controls, HIV repertoires showed narrower ranges of CDR3 length.

Details on this clone: The target antigen is unknown.

Each HIV participant was treated in the United States. It was version v3.0 of the immunoSEQ assay that was run at survey level. Libraries were prepared by immunoSEQ multiplex PCR; TCRdb keeps only in-frame clonotypes and omits some of them. The repertoire holds fewer than 45,000 clones, about 88% seen once, with about 5.3% in the top ten. The V and J ends lost 2 bases and 10 bases respectively, with 14 bases between them. Germline CDR1 SEHNR, CDR2 FQNEAQ (reference sequence). The CDR3 totals 13 residues. This clonotype was sampled from a woman younger than 45 with HIV. The V call is TRBV7-9, the J call TRBJ1-1; no clear D gene. Sequenced material: unsorted PBMCs, taken roughly 2.9 years before starting antiretroviral therapy. The CDR3 region has the DNA TGTGCCAGCAGCTTATCTCATTCCGGGTTAGCTTTCTTT. Translated, it gives CASSLSHSGLAFF.